These T cell receptor beta chains were read from a single sample in a study of siplizumab effects on memory and regulatory T cells. The assay was immunoSEQ multiplex PCR, and TCRdb's table has in-frame clones only and misses some. The sample lists approximately 56,000 clones; just over 95% were seen once. What was sequenced was naive CD8+ T cells sorted from blood. These receptors were obtained from a human donor in good health. Each CDR3 is given with its conserved first and last residue. The order of the fields is J gene, clone size, V gene, D gene, CDR3 protein, CDR3 DNA. A D gene is named only where the DNA matches it firmly. Size tells how often a clone was seen (once, few, many) or the class of an expanded clone, and some rows leave it out.

>TRBJ1-1|-|TRBV18|-
CASSPGRNTEAFF
TGTGCCAGCTCACCGGGCCGGAACACTGAAGCTTTCTTT
>TRBJ2-5|-|TRBV2|-
CASSEWQVETQYF
TGTGCCAGCAGTGAATGGCAGGTAGAGACCCAGTACTTC
>TRBJ1-5|-|TRBV7-9|-
CASSLGGPTVQPQHF
TGTGCCAGCAGCTTAGGGGGCCCCACTGTTCAGCCCCAGCATTTT
>TRBJ1-1|-|TRBV7-7|-
CASSSLDSPNEAFF
TGTGCTAGCAGCTCCCTGGACAGCCCCAATGAAGCTTTCTTT
>TRBJ2-7|-|TRBV7-2|TRBD1
CASSPGQGFEQYF
TGTGCCAGCAGCCCGGGACAGGGCTTCGAGCAGTACTTC
>TRBJ1-5|-|TRBV30|-
CAWSQEDSNQPQHF
TGTGCCTGGAGTCAAGAAGATAGCAATCAGCCCCAGCATTTT
>TRBJ1-2|-|TRBV29-1|-
CSVPTGPDYGYTF
TGCAGCGTCCCGACCGGGCCGGACTATGGCTACACCTTC
>TRBJ2-2|once|TRBV5-1|-
CASSPDGSLANTGELFF
TGCGCCAGCAGCCCGGACGGGAGCCTCGCGAACACCGGGGAGCTGTTTTTT
>TRBJ1-2|-|TRBV7-3|-
CASSLNPREGDIYGYTF
TGTGCCAGCAGCTTAAACCCCCGGGAAGGTGACATCTATGGCTACACCTTC
>TRBJ2-7|-|TRBV9|TRBD1
CASSGDRESYEQYF
TGTGCCAGCAGCGGGGACAGGGAATCCTACGAGCAGTACTTC
>TRBJ2-7|-|TRBV11-1|TRBD2
CASSSGASGRYEQYF
TGTGCCAGCAGCTCAGGGGCTAGCGGGAGGTACGAGCAGTACTTC
>TRBJ2-3|-|TRBV19|TRBD2
CASSIIPLGSGATDTQYF
TGTGCCAGTAGTATAATCCCGCTGGGTAGCGGGGCGACAGATACGCAGTATTTT
>TRBJ1-1|once|TRBV28|-
CASMNTEAFF
TGTGCCAGTATGAACACTGAAGCTTTCTTT
>TRBJ1-4|-|TRBV29-1|TRBD1
CSVSGTGDEKLFF
TGCAGCGTTTCCGGGACAGGGGATGAAAAACTGTTTTTT
>TRBJ2-7|once|TRBV25-1|TRBD2
CASSGGTIYEQYF
TGTGCCAGCAGTGGGGGGACTATCTACGAGCAGTACTTC
>TRBJ2-5|once|TRBV7-6|-
CASSLNVQYF
TGTGCCAGCAGCTTAAACGTCCAGTACTTC
>TRBJ2-5|-|TRBV27|-
CASSLGETQYF
TGTGCCAGCAGTTTAGGGGAGACCCAGTACTTC
>TRBJ2-7|-|TRBV7-2|-
CASSSFRGDNEQYF
TGTGCCAGCAGCTCGTTTCGGGGGGACAACGAGCAGTACTTC
>TRBJ2-1|-|TRBV28|TRBD2
CASSFSASGRSEQFF
TGTGCCAGCAGTTTTAGTGCTAGCGGGAGGTCTGAGCAGTTCTTC
>TRBJ1-6|once|TRBV10-2|-
CASSPAGVFGGSPLHF
TGCGCCAGCAGTCCTGCAGGGGTATTTGGCGGATCACCCCTCCACTTT
>TRBJ1-2|-|TRBV28|-
CASSSHDGHTF
TGTGCCAGCAGTTCCCACGATGGCCACACCTTC
>TRBJ1-2|-|TRBV25-1|-
CASSTLEGLNYGYTF
TGTGCCAGCAGTACTCTCGAGGGTCTCAACTATGGCTACACCTTC
>TRBJ2-7|-|TRBV7-2|-
CASSLVRNSYEQYF
TGTGCCAGCAGCTTAGTCCGGAACTCCTACGAGCAGTACTTC
>TRBJ2-1|-|TRBV7-9|-
CASSFGGGAGSYNEQFF
TGTGCCAGCAGCTTCGGAGGGGGCGCGGGCTCCTACAATGAGCAGTTCTTC
>TRBJ1-2|-|TRBV6-6|-
CASGQNYGYTF
TGTGCCAGCGGACAGAACTATGGCTACACCTTC
>TRBJ2-7|-|TRBV6-1|TRBD1
CASSDGTGDYYEQYF
TGTGCCAGCAGTGATGGGACAGGGGACTACTACGAGCAGTACTTC
>TRBJ2-5|-|TRBV28|-
CASSLAGGETQYF
TGTGCCAGCAGTTTAGCAGGGGGGGAGACCCAGTACTTC
>TRBJ1-2|-|TRBV2|-
CARETASGGYTF
TGTGCCAGGGAGACAGCCTCTGGTGGCTACACCTTC
>TRBJ2-7|-|TRBV15|-
CATSRDKGGLTYEQYF
TGTGCCACCAGCAGAGATAAGGGCGGGTTGACCTACGAGCAGTACTTC
>TRBJ2-7|-|TRBV7-8|-
CASSSTGGYEQYF
TGTGCCAGCAGCTCGACCGGAGGGTACGAGCAGTACTTC
>TRBJ1-2|-|TRBV7-9|-
CASSPTRVDGYTF
TGTGCCAGCAGCCCCACCAGGGTCGATGGCTACACCTTC
>TRBJ1-1|-|TRBV7-9|-
CASRPSTENTEAFF
TGTGCCAGCAGACCTTCGACAGAGAACACTGAAGCTTTCTTT
>TRBJ2-2|-|TRBV28|TRBD1
CASTRQGGTGELFF
TGTGCCAGCACCCGACAGGGGGGCACCGGGGAGCTGTTTTTT
>TRBJ1-4|-|TRBV27|TRBD1
CASSEIRDRVNEKLFF
TGTGCCAGCAGTGAGATCCGGGACAGGGTTAATGAAAAACTGTTTTTT
>TRBJ1-5|-|TRBV7-8|-
CASSHWGEPQHF
TGTGCCAGCAGCCACTGGGGGGAGCCCCAGCATTTT
>TRBJ2-2|-|TRBV7-8|-
CASSSDLNTGELFF
TGTGCCAGCAGCTCGGACCTAAACACCGGGGAGCTGTTTTTT
>TRBJ2-7|-|TRBV7-9|TRBD1
CASSRGQDHYEQYF
TGTGCCAGCAGCCGAGGACAGGACCACTACGAGCAGTACTTC
>TRBJ2-1|-|TRBV7-2|-
CASSLVQTPGNEQFF
TGTGCCAGCAGCTTAGTCCAGACGCCAGGCAATGAGCAGTTCTTC
>TRBJ1-2|-|TRBV4-3|TRBD1
CASSQEHRGRDSFNYGYTF
TGCGCCAGCAGCCAAGAACATCGCGGGAGGGACAGCTTTAACTATGGCTACACCTTC